A single sample is the source of the 24 T cell receptor beta chains below, sequenced in a study of blood T cell repertoires in COVID-19. Assay: immunoSEQ multiplex PCR; the TCRdb copy retains only in-frame clones and omits some. Of roughly 80,000 clones listed, 86% were seen once; the top ten hold about 15%. Sequences were obtained from peripheral blood. The receptors stem from a man older than 75 in a cohort sampled during active COVID-19.

The chain has TRBV9 and TRBJ2-5; TRBD1 aligns across 10 bases. The CDR3 extends over 17 amino acids. Germline assignment: CDR1 SGDLS and CDR2 YYNGEE. After removal of 3 bases from V and 3 bases from J, the junction contained 11 bases not matched to a gene. The CDR3 nucleotides are TGTGCCAGCAGCGCGGTCAGGGACAGGGGATACAAAGAGACCCAGTACTTC. Amino acids: CASSAVRDRGYKETQYF.

The V call is TRBV5-1, the J call TRBJ1-1; maybe TRBD1 (5 bases). The CDR3 contains 12 residues. Between the trimmed V and J ends, which lost 4 bases and 13 bases, there was a span of 17 bases. The germline V gene has CDR1 SGHRS and CDR2 YFSETQ. The CDR3, as DNA: TGCGCCAGCAGCGTATCAGGGCGGGGCGGTTTCTTT. Translation gives CASSVSGRGGFF.

The V gene is TRBV18, the J gene TRBJ1-3, with D unresolved. The CDR3 is 14 amino acids. V was trimmed by 6 bases and J by 0 bases, leaving 9 bases between them. Germline V gene sequence: CDR1 KGHSH, CDR2 LQKENI. In DNA, the CDR3 is TGTGCCAGCTCCCTCGCGTCCTCTGGAAACACCATATATTTT. Protein product: CASSLASSGNTIYF.

V gene TRBV7-2 combines with J gene TRBJ2-2, with TRBD1 identical over 9 bases. The germline V gene has CDR1 SGHTA and CDR2 FQGNSA. The CDR3 is made up of 17 amino acids. The junction had 16 bases not matched to a gene; V was cut back by 5 bases and J by 9 bases. CDR3 sequence: CASSLLRDRAAMRELFF. The CDR3 DNA is TGTGCCAGCAGCCTTCTCCGGGACAGGGCCGCTATGAGGGAGCTGTTTTTT.

The V call is TRBV11-2, the J call TRBJ1-2; D remains ambiguous. Trimming left V 5 bases short and J 6 bases short, with 7 bases between. This CDR3 region has 11 residues. CDR1 and CDR2 from the germline V gene are SGHAT and FQNNGV. CDR3 coding DNA: TGTGCCAGCAGCGGTTACAATGGCTACACCTTC. Its translation is CASSGYNGYTF.

V gene TRBV5-6 combines with J gene TRBJ2-4, with 8 positions matching TRBD1. Losses at the gene ends were 5 bases for V and 7 bases for J; bases not matched to a gene: 8. Germline V CDR1 and CDR2: SGHDT, YYEEEE. The CDR3 is made up of 14 amino acids. CDR3 DNA: TGTGCCAGCAGACTAAGGACAGGGAGGAACATTCAGTACTTC. Protein: CASRLRTGRNIQYF.

The V gene is TRBV23-1, the J gene TRBJ1-2; D possibly corresponds to TRBD1 (6 bases). TRBV23-1 is an ORF, with its function uncertain. Trimming took 9 bases from V and 5 from J, leaving 13 bases between them. The CDR3 extends over 12 amino acids. The chain's CDR3 is CASKQGPYGYTF. In DNA form, the CDR3 reads TGCGCCAGTAAACAGGGCCCGTATGGCTACACCTTC.

This chain uses TRBV15 with TRBJ2-3, with 7 bases aligning to TRBD2. The CDR3 extends over 15 amino acids. Per the germline V gene, CDR1 is LNHNV and CDR2 is YYDKDF (reference sequence). V trimming: 1 base; J trimming: 6 bases; junction bases outside the gene matches: 7. The CDR3 spells CATSRVGTNLDTQYF. CDR3 coding DNA: TGTGCCACCAGCAGAGTCGGGACTAACTTGGATACGCAGTATTTT. Filled out from reference TRBV15 and TRBJ2-3, the complete variable domain reads DAMVIQNPRYQVTQFGKPVTLSCSQTLNHNVMYWYQQKSSQAPKLLFHYYDKDFNNEADTPDNFQSRRPNTSFCFLDIRSPGLGDTAMYLCATSRVGTNLDTQYFGPGTRLTVL.

CDR3 in DNA: TGTGCCAGCAGCCCGCCGCTAGCGGAAAGCACAGATACGCAGTATTTT. Translated: CASSPPLAESTDTQYF. V and J are TRBV5-5 and TRBJ2-3, with 7 bases identical to TRBD2. Per the germline V gene, CDR1 is SGHKS and CDR2 is YYEKEE (reference sequence). The CDR3 has 16 residues. With 4 bases clipped from V and 0 bases from J, the junction kept 8 bases outside the gene matches.

The chain recombines TRBV6-2 or TRBV6-3 with TRBJ1-2; 10 bases are shared with TRBD1. The CDR3 is made up of 18 amino acids. V was clipped by 4 bases and J by 7 bases; unmatched bases: 18. The V gene's germline CDR1 is MNHEY and CDR2 SVGEGT. CDR3 amino acids: CASSSNTLRDRGGSGYTF. The DNA of the CDR3 is TGTGCCAGCAGTTCCAACACCCTCCGGGACAGGGGAGGATCTGGCTACACCTTC.

This sequence joins TRBV7-8 and TRBJ1-4; the match to TRBD1 covers 7 bases. The CDR3 runs to 15 residues. Germline trimming cut 5 bases from V and 3 bases from J; bases unmatched to any gene: 6. The germline V gene has CDR1 SGHVS and CDR2 FQNEAQ. Written as DNA, the CDR3 is TGTGCCAGCAGCACCCAGGGGACAGCTAATGAAAAACTGTTTTTT. Its translation: CASSTQGTANEKLFF.

The chain is built from TRBV10-3 and TRBJ2-7; no definite D call. V gave up 3 bases and J gave up 2 bases, with 11 bases separating them. Germline values: CDR1 ENHRY, CDR2 SYGVKD. This CDR3 comprises 14 residues. The CDR3 loop is CAISDRYGTYEQYF. In nucleotides, the CDR3 is TGTGCCATCAGTGATCGGTACGGTACCTACGAGCAGTACTTC.

The rearrangement joins TRBV5-5 to TRBJ2-3, with D possibly being TRBD1 (5 bases). The CDR3 is made up of 13 amino acids. Trimming left V 2 bases short and J 5 bases short, with 9 bases between. The germline gives CDR1 SGHKS, CDR2 YYEKEE (reference sequence). CDR3 nucleotide sequence: TGTGCCAGCAGCTTTGCCCAGGGAGATACGCAGTATTTT. Translation gives CASSFAQGDTQYF.

The V and J genes are TRBV6-1 and TRBJ1-5, with 7 bases matching TRBD1. The CDR3 length is 16 residues. J lost 0 bases, V lost 4 bases, and 6 bases had no gene match. From germline, CDR1 is MNHNS and CDR2 SASEGT. For the CDR3, the DNA is TGTGCCAGCAGTGTCTCCGGGACAGCTAGCAATCAGCCCCAGCATTTT. Residues: CASSVSGTASNQPQHF.

This rearrangement joins TRBV6-2 or TRBV6-3 to TRBJ2-2, with 7 nucleotides matching TRBD1. Unmatched junction bases numbered 14, after V lost 1 base and J lost 3 bases. The CDR3 covers 19 residues. The germline V gene encodes CDR1 MNHEY and CDR2 SVGEGT. The chain's CDR3 is CASSYYTTGTGVDTGELFF. CDR3 in DNA: TGTGCCAGCAGTTACTACACAACGGGCACAGGGGTTGACACCGGGGAGCTGTTTTTT.

The chain recombines TRBV29-1 with TRBJ1-4; D not resolved. Germline values: CDR1 SQVTM, CDR2 ANQGSEA. This CDR3 is built from 14 residues. V was clipped by 5 bases and J by 1 base, with 11 bases between them. The CDR3 DNA reads TGCAGCGTTTTCTCGGAGGGAACTAATGAAAAACTGTTTTTT. Encoded protein: CSVFSEGTNEKLFF.

This sequence joins TRBV7-2 and TRBJ2-3; 8 positions match TRBD2. Unmatched junction bases numbered 8, after V lost 1 base and J lost 2 bases. Germline V CDR1 and CDR2: SGHTA, FQGNSA. The CDR3 is 17 amino acids. The CDR3 reads CASSLVVAGGSTDTQYF. The CDR3 DNA is TGTGCCAGCAGCTTAGTGGTCGCGGGGGGATCCACAGATACGCAGTATTTT.

The chain employs TRBV7-7 and TRBJ2-2; tentatively, D is TRBD2 (6 bases). CDR1 SSHAT and CDR2 FNYEAQ come from the germline V gene (reference sequence). This CDR3 is built from 14 residues. V was pared by 8 bases and J by 2 bases, with 12 bases between. This CDR3 is CASGRGINTGELFF. The CDR3 region has the DNA TGTGCCAGCGGCCGGGGGATAAACACCGGGGAGCTGTTTTTT.

V gene TRBV29-1 combines with J gene TRBJ2-5; no reliable D call. The ends were cut back, 2 bases at V and 4 bases at J, with 2 bases in the middle. The germline V gene has CDR1 SQVTM and CDR2 ANQGSEA. CDR3 size: 10 residues. CDR3 DNA sequence: TGCAGCGTTGAACTAGAGACCCAGTACTTC. It codes for CSVELETQYF.

The chain is built from TRBV19 and TRBJ1-2, with TRBD1 matching over 7 bases. Germline CDR1 reads LNHDA; CDR2 reads SQIVND (reference sequence). With 4 bases clipped from V and 5 bases from J, the junction kept 1 base outside the gene matches. The CDR3 consists of 12 residues. The chain's CDR3 is CASSRQGYGYTF. For the CDR3, the DNA is TGTGCCAGTAGTAGACAGGGTTATGGCTACACCTTC.

The CDR3 DNA sequence: TGTGCCAGCTCACCACCCCCATCAGGCTACCAAGAGACCCAGTACTTC. Translating it yields CASSPPPSGYQETQYF. The chain links TRBV18 to TRBJ2-5; D is undetermined. V dropped 0 bases and J dropped 0 bases, with 11 bases sitting between them. Germline assignment: CDR1 KGHSH and CDR2 LQKENI. The CDR3 runs 16 residues.

V and J are TRBV6-5 and TRBJ1-1; D is perhaps TRBD1 (6 bases). Germline lookup yields CDR1 MNHEY and CDR2 SVGAGI. V dropped 8 bases and J dropped 1 base, with 8 bases sitting between them. There are 12 residues in the CDR3. The CDR3 DNA reads TGTGCCAGCGTGACAGGGAACACTGAAGCTTTCTTT. Protein sequence: CASVTGNTEAFF.

The V gene is TRBV10-2, the J gene TRBJ1-4, with 9 positions matching TRBD1. Germline CDR1 is WSHSY and CDR2 is SAAADI. CDR3 length: 15 residues. V gave up 3 bases and J gave up 5 bases; unmatched junction bases: 4. CDR3 amino acids: CASSDPDRGNEKLFF. In nucleotides, the CDR3 is TGCGCCAGCAGTGACCCGGACAGGGGAAATGAAAAACTGTTTTTT.

The CDR3 DNA is TGTGCCAGCAGTTTCGAAGGGAGGGGGCAGTACTTC. Its protein is CASSFEGRGQYF. The V and J genes are TRBV28 and TRBJ2-7; TRBD2 agrees at 7 bases. Germline-derived CDR1 and CDR2 are MDHEN and SYDVKM. There are 12 residues in the CDR3. V was clipped by 3 bases and J by 9 bases; unmatched bases: 5.